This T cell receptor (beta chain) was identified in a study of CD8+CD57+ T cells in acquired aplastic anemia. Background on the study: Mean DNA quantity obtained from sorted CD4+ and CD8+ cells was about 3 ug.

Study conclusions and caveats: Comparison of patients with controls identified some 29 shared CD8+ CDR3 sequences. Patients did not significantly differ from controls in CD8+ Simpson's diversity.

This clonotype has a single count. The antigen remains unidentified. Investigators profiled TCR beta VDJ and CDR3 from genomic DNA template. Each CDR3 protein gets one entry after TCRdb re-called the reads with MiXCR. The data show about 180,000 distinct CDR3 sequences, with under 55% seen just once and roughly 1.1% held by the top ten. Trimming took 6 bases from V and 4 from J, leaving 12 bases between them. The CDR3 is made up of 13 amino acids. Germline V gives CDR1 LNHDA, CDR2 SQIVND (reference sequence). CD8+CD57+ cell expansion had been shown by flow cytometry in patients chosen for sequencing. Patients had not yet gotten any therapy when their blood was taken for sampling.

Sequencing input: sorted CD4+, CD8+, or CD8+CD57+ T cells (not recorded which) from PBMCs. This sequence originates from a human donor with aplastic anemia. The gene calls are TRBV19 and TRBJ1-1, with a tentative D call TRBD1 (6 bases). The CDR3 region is CASRPEGGTEAFF. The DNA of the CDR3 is TGTGCCAGTAGACCGGAGGGGGGCACTGAAGCTTTCTTT.